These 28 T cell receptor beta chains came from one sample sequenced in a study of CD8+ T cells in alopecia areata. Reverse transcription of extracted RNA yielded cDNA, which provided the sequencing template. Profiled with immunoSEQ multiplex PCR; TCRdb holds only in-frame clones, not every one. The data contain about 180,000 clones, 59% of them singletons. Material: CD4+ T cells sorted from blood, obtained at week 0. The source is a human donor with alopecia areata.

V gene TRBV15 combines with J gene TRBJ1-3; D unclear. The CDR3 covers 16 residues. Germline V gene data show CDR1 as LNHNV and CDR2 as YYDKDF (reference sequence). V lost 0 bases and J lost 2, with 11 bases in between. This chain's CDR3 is CATSRDPARTGNTIYF. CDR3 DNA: TGTGCCACCAGCAGAGATCCGGCCAGGACTGGAAACACCATATATTTT.

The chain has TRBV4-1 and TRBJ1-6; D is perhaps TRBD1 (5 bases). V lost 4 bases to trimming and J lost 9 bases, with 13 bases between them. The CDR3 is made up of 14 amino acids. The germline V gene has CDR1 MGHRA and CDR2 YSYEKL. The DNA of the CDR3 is TGCGCCAGCAGCCGTCCCGGGACGGGTTCACCCCTCCACTTT. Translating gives CASSRPGTGSPLHF.

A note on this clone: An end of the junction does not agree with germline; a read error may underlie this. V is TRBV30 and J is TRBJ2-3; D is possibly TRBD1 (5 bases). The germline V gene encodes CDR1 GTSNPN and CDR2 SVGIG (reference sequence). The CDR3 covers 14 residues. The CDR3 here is CAWSKGVSTGTQYF. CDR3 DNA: TGTGCCTGGAGTAAAGGGGTTTCCACAGGTACGCAGTATTTT.

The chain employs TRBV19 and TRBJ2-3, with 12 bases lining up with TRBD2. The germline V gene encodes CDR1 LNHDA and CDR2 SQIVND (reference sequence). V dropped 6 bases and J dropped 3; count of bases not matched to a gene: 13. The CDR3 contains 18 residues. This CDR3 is CASSLLAGGRLETDTQYF. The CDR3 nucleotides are TGTGCCAGTAGCCTACTAGCGGGGGGCCGACTTGAAACAGATACGCAGTATTTT.

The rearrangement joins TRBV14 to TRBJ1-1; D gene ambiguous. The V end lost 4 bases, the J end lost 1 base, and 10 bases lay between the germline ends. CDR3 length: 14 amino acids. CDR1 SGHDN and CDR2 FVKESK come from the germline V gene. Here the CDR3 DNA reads TGTGCCAGCAGCCTTAGGGCAGGGAACACTGAAGCTTTCTTT. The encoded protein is CASSLRAGNTEAFF.

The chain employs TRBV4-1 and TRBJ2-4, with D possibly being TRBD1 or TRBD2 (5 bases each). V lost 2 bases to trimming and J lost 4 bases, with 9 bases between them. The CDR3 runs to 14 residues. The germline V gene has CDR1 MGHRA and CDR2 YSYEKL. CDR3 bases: TGCGCCAGCAGCCAACCCAGGGAGAAAAACATTCAGTACTTC. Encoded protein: CASSQPREKNIQYF.

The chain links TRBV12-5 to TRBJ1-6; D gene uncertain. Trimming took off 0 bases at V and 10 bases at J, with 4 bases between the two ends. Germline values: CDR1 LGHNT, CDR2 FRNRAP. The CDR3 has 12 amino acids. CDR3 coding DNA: TGTGCTAGTGGTTTGGTACAATCACCCCTCCACTTT. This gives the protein CASGLVQSPLHF.

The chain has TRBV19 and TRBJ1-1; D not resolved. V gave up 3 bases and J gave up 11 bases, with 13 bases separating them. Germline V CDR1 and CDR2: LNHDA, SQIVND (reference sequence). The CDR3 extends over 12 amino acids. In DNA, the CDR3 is TGTGCCAGTAGTATCTTCACGGGTGGGGCTTTCTTT. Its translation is CASSIFTGGAFF. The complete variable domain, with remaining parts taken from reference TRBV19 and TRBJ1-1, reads DGGITQSPKYLFRKEGQNVTLSCEQNLNHDAMYWYRQDPGQGLRLIYYSQIVNDFQKGDIAEGYSVSREKKESFPLTVTSAQKNPTAFYLCASSIFTGGAFFGQGTRLTVV.

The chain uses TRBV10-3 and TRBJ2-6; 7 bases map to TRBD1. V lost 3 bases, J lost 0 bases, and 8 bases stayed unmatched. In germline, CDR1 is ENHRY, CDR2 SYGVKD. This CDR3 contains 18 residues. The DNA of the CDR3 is TGTGCCATCAGTGACCGTCGGGACAGCCCCTCTGGGGCCAACGTCCTGACTTTC. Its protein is CAISDRRDSPSGANVLTF.

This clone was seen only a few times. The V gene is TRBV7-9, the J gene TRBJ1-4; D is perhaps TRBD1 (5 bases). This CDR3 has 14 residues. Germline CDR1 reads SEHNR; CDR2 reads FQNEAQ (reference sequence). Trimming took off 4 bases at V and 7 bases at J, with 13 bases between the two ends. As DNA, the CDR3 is TGTGCCAGCAGCTCGACAGACCGTGGTGAAAAACTGTTTTTT. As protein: CASSSTDRGEKLFF.

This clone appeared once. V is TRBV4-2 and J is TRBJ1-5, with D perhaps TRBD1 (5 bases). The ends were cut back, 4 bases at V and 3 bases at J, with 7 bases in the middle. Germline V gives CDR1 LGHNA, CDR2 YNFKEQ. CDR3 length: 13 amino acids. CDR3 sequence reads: CASSRQSNQPQHF. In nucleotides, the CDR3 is TGTGCCAGCAGCCGACAGTCCAATCAGCCCCAGCATTTT.

CDR3 sequence: CSVQETTYEQYF. CDR3 DNA sequence: TGCAGCGTGCAGGAGACGACCTACGAGCAGTACTTC. The rearrangement joins TRBV29-1 to TRBJ2-7; no definite D call. Trimming removed 6 bases from V and 2 bases from J, with 11 bases in between. Germline V gene lookup returns CDR1 SQVTM and CDR2 ANQGSEA. CDR3 length: 12 residues.

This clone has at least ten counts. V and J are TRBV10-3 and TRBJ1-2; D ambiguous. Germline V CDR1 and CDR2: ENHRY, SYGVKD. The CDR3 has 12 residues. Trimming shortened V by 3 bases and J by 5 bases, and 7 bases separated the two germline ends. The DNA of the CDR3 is TGTGCCATCAGTGACGAGGGATATGGCTACACCTTC. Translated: CAISDEGYGYTF.

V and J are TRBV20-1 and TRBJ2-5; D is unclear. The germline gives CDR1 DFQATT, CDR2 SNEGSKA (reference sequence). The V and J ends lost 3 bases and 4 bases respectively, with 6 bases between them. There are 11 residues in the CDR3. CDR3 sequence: CSASVGETQYF. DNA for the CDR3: TGCAGTGCTAGTGTGGGAGAGACCCAGTACTTC.

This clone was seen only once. CDR3 nucleotides: TGTGCCAGCAGCTTATGGGGTAGGGACACGTTGACAGATACGCAGTATTTT. Its protein product is CASSLWGRDTLTDTQYF. The rearrangement joins TRBV7-6 to TRBJ2-3; D is perhaps TRBD1 (6 bases). Germline V gene lookup returns CDR1 SGHVS and CDR2 FNYEAQ. The CDR3 sequence is 17 residues long. V lost 2 bases, J lost 3 bases, and 18 bases lay in between.

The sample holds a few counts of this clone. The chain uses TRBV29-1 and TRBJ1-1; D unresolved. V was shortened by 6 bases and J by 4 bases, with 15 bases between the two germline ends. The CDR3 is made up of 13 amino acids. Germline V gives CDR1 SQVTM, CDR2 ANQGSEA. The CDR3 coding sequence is TGCAGCGTGCCTGGCGGACTTGGCACTGAAGCTTTCTTT. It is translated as CSVPGGLGTEAFF.

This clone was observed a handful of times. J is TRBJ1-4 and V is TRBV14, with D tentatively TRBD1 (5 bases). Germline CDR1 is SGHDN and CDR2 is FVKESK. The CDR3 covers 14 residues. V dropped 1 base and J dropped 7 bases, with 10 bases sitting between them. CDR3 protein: CASSQGGAGEKLFF. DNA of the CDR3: TGTGCCAGCAGCCAAGGAGGGGCTGGTGAAAAACTGTTTTTT.

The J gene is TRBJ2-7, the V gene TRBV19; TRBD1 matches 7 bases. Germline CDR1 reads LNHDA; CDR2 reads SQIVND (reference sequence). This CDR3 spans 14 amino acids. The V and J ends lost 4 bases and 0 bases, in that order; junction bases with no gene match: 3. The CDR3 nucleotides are TGTGCCAGTAGTAGAGGGACAGCCTCCTACGAGCAGTACTTC. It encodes CASSRGTASYEQYF.

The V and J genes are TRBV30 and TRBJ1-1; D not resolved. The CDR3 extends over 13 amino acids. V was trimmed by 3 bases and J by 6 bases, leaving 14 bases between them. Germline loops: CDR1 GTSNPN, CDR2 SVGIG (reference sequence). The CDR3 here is CAWSIAGISEAFF. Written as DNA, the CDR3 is TGTGCCTGGAGCATCGCCGGAATCTCTGAAGCTTTCTTT.

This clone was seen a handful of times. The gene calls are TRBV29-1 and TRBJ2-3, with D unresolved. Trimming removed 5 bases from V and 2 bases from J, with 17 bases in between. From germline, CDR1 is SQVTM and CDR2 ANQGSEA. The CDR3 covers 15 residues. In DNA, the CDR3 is TGCAGCGTTCCCCCGGTCAAAGTTCACACAGATACGCAGTATTTT. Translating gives CSVPPVKVHTDTQYF.

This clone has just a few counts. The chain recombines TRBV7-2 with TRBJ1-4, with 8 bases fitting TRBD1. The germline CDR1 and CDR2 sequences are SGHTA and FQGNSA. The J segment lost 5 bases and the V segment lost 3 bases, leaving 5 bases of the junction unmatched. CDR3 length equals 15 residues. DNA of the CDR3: TGTGCCAGCAGCTTTCAGGGGGCGTCAAATGAAAAACTGTTTTTT. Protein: CASSFQGASNEKLFF.

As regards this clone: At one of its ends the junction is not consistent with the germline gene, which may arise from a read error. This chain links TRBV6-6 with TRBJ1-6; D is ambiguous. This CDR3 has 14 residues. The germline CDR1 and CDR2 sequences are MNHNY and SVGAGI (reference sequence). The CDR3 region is CATSLVGGNSPLHF. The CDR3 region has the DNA TGTGCCACCAGTCTTGTGGGAGGGAATTCACCCCTCCACTTT.

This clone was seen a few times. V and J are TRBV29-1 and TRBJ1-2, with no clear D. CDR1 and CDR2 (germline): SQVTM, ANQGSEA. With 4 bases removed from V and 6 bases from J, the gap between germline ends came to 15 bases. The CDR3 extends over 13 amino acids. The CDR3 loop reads CSVVKAPLNGYTF. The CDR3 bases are TGCAGCGTTGTGAAAGCGCCTCTCAATGGCTACACCTTC.

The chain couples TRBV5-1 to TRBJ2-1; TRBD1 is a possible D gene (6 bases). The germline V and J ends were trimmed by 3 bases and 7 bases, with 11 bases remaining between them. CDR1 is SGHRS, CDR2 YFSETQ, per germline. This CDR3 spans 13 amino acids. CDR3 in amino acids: CASSSITGNEQFF. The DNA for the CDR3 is TGCGCCAGCAGCTCCATCACAGGGAATGAGCAGTTCTTC.

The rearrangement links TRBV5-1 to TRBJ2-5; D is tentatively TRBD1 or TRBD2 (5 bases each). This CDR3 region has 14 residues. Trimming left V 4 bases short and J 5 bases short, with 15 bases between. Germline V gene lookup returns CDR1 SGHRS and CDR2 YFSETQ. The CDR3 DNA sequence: TGCGCCAGCAGCCCCGGTTTAGGGGAGGAGACCCAGTACTTC. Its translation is CASSPGLGEETQYF. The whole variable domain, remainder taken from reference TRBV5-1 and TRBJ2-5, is KAGVTQTPRYLIKTRGQQVTLSCSPISGHRSVSWYQQTPGQGLQFLFEYFSETQRNKGNFPGRFSGRQFSNSRSEMNVSTLELGDSALYLCASSPGLGEETQYFGPGTRLLVL.

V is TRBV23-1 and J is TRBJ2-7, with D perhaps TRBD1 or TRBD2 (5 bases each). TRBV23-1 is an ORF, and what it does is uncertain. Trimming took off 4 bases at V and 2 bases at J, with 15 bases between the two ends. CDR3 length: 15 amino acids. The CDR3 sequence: CASSRHTGGTYEQYF. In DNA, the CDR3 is TGCGCCAGCAGTCGCCATACAGGAGGAACCTACGAGCAGTACTTC.

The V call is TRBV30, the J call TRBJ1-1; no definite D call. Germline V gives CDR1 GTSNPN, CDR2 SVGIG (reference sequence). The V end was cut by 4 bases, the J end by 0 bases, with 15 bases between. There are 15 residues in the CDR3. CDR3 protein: CAWKTKVGVNTEAFF. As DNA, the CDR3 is TGTGCCTGGAAGACCAAGGTTGGGGTGAACACTGAAGCTTTCTTT.

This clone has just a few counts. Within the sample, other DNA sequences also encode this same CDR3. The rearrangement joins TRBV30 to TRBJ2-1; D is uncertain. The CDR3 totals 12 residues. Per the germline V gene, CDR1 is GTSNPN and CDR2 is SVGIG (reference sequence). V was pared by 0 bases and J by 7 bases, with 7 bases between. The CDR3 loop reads CAWSVRDNEQFF. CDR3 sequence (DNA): TGTGCCTGGAGTGTTAGGGATAATGAGCAGTTCTTC.